The 5 T cell receptor beta chains below come from one sample, sequenced in a study of blood T cell repertoires in COVID-19. Some clones are missing from TCRdb's copy, which holds only in-frame ones; the method was immunoSEQ multiplex PCR. The sample includes some 250,000 clones, more than 75% of them seen just once. Sequencing used peripheral blood. Source of these receptors: a woman between 55 and 75 years old with COVID-19, enrolled during active disease.

The chain couples TRBV7-9 to TRBJ1-3; 7 bases match TRBD1. CDR3 length: 15 residues. V shed 5 bases, J shed 1 base, and the junction held 5 bases outside the gene matches. Germline V CDR1 and CDR2: SEHNR, FQNEAQ (reference sequence). CDR3 coding DNA: TGTGCCAGCAGCCCACGACAGGGATCTGGAAACACCATATATTTT. It encodes CASSPRQGSGNTIYF. Supplemented by reference TRBV7-9 and TRBJ1-3, the full variable domain reads DTGVSQNPRHKITKRGQNVTFRCDPISEHNRLYWYRQTLGQGPEFLTYFQNEAQLEKSRLLSDRFSAERPKGSFSTLEIQRTEQGDSAMYLCASSPRQGSGNTIYFGEGSWLTVV.

J is TRBJ1-2 and V is TRBV21-1; TRBD1, the D gene given by the table, was not confirmed from the DNA. TRBV21-1 is classified as a pseudogene. CDR3 size: 17 residues. The CDR3 nucleotides read TGTGCCAGCAGCAAAGCAGCGGCTCCACAGGGGTGCTATGGCTACACCTTC. Translating gives CASSKAAAPQGCYGYTF.

J is TRBJ2-5 and V is TRBV5-5; TRBD1 agrees at 7 bases. CDR3 length equals 16 residues. V lost 3 bases, J lost 4 bases, and 12 bases stayed unmatched. The V gene's germline CDR1 is SGHKS and CDR2 YYEKEE (reference sequence). CDR3 nucleotides: TGTGCCAGCAGCTGGGGTAGACAGGGCGTGGGAGAGACCCAGTACTTC. Translated, it gives CASSWGRQGVGETQYF.

The chain is built from TRBV27 and TRBJ1-1; D might be TRBD1 (5 bases). The CDR3 consists of 13 residues. V lost 3 bases, J lost 8 bases, and 13 bases lay in between. CDR1 and CDR2 from the germline V gene are MNHEY and SMNVEV (reference sequence). CDR3 bases: TGTGCCAGCAGTTTTTTGAGCGGGGCGGAAGCTTTCTTT. It specifies CASSFLSGAEAFF.

This chain uses TRBV9 with TRBJ2-1; weak D call: TRBD1 (5 bases). V shed 0 bases and J shed 7 bases, with 8 bases lying between them. The CDR3 length is 13 residues. The germline CDR1 and CDR2 sequences are SGDLS and YYNGEE. CDR3: CASSVVQGNEQFF. In DNA, the CDR3 is TGTGCCAGCAGCGTAGTTCAGGGAAATGAGCAGTTCTTC. Supplemented by reference TRBV9 and TRBJ2-1, the full variable domain reads DSGVTQTPKHLITATGQRVTLRCSPRSGDLSVYWYQQSLDQGLQFLIQYYNGEERAKGNILERFSAQQFPDLHSELNLSSLELGDSALYFCASSVVQGNEQFFGPGTRLTVL.